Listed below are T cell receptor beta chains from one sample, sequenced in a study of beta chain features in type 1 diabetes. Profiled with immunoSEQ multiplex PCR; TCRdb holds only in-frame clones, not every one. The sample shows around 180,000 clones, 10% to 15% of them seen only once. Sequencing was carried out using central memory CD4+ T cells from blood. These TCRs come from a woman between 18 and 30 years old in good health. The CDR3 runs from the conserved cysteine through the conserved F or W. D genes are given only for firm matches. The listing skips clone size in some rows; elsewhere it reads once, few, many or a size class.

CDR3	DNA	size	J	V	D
CASRLARAGEAADTQYF	TGTGCCAGCAGGTTGGCTAGAGCGGGAGAGGCTGCAGATACGCAGTATTTT	NA	TRBJ2-3	TRBV7-9	TRBD2
CAISGGSGRSYSYNEQFF	TGTGCCATCAGTGGTGGTAGCGGGAGGTCATACTCCTACAATGAGCAGTTCTTC	few	TRBJ2-1	TRBV10-3	TRBD2
CAWSVGLAGIYEQFF	TGTGCCTGGAGTGTAGGTCTAGCGGGAATCTATGAGCAGTTCTTC	few	TRBJ2-1	TRBV30	TRBD2
CASSPYMGAEEKLFF	TGTGCCAGCAGCCCTTATATGGGGGCGGAAGAAAAACTGTTTTTT	NA	TRBJ1-4	TRBV7-9	NA
CASSLPSGGNNEQFF	TGTGCCAGCAGCTTACCGTCAGGGGGGAACAATGAGCAGTTCTTC	NA	TRBJ2-1	TRBV7-3	NA
CASSLDRGRRAFF	TGCGCCAGCAGCTTGGACAGGGGGCGCCGGGCTTTCTTT	NA	TRBJ1-1	TRBV5-1	TRBD1
CATSPGRDSSYEQYF	TGTGCCACCAGCCCGGGGCGGGACAGCTCCTACGAGCAGTACTTC	few	TRBJ2-7	TRBV15	NA
CASSFGQVEEKLFF	TGCGCCAGCAGCTTCGGACAGGTCGAGGAAAAACTGTTTTTT	NA	TRBJ1-4	TRBV5-1	TRBD1
CSVRTEASTGELFF	TGCAGCGTTAGGACGGAGGCGAGCACCGGGGAGCTGTTTTTT	NA	TRBJ2-2	TRBV29-1	NA
CASSATGKESNEQFF	TGTGCCAGCAGCGCCACAGGGAAGGAGAGCAATGAGCAGTTCTTC	NA	TRBJ2-1	TRBV7-2	NA
CASSLMVSGYEQYF	TGCGCCAGCAGCTTGATGGTCTCGGGCTACGAGCAGTACTTC	NA	TRBJ2-7	TRBV5-1	NA
CASSFNPGGGIQYF	TGTGCCAGCAGTTTCAATCCGGGGGGAGGCATTCAGTACTTC	few	TRBJ2-4	TRBV28	TRBD2
CSVGDRGREAFF	TGCAGCGTGGGGGACAGGGGGCGTGAAGCTTTCTTT	few	TRBJ1-1	TRBV29-1	TRBD1
CAWTLAGGGFSYEQYF	TGTGCCTGGACCCTCGCGGGGGGGGGATTCTCCTACGAGCAGTACTTC	NA	TRBJ2-7	TRBV30	TRBD2
CASSVGVRVEKLFF	TGTGCCAGCAGCGTAGGCGTGAGGGTCGAAAAACTGTTTTTT	few	TRBJ1-4	TRBV9	NA
CASSPQIGDSYEQYF	TGTGCCAGCAGCCCCCAGATAGGGGATTCCTACGAGCAGTACTTC	few	TRBJ2-7	TRBV7-8	NA
CASSLDIYYGYTF	TGTGCCAGCAGCTTAGATATCTACTATGGCTACACCTTC	many	TRBJ1-2	TRBV7-9	NA
CASSLSGMGLTDTQYF	TGTGCCAGCAGTTTAAGCGGGATGGGTCTGACAGATACGCAGTATTTT	few	TRBJ2-3	TRBV28	TRBD2
CASSQVGSEGSYEQYF	TGTGCCAGCAGCCAAGTCGGATCGGAGGGCAGCTACGAGCAGTACTTC	few	TRBJ2-7	TRBV4-2	NA
CASSRGFQETQYF	TGTGCCAGCAGCCGGGGGTTCCAAGAGACCCAGTACTTC	few	TRBJ2-5	TRBV5-5	NA
CASSLQGLGYTF	TGTGCCAGCAGTTTACAGGGACTCGGCTACACCTTC	NA	TRBJ1-2	TRBV28	NA
CASSPRVGELFF	TGTGCCAGTAGTCCCCGGGTCGGGGAGCTGTTTTTT	few	TRBJ2-2	TRBV19	NA
CASSELHQNTEAFF	TGTGCCAGCTCAGAATTACACCAAAACACTGAAGCTTTCTTT	few	TRBJ1-1	TRBV18	NA
CASGKAGVLLYEQYF	TGTGCCAGTGGGAAAGCGGGAGTCCTTTTATACGAGCAGTACTTC	NA	TRBJ2-7	TRBV19	TRBD2
CASSQDMAGSGEKLFF	TGCGCCAGCAGCCAAGACATGGCTGGGAGCGGAGAAAAACTGTTTTTT	NA	TRBJ1-4	TRBV4-3	NA
CASRTGLAGAYNEQFF	TGTGCCAGCAGGACCGGACTAGCGGGAGCCTACAATGAGCAGTTCTTC	few	TRBJ2-1	TRBV2	TRBD2
CAWSVSGGNQPQHF	TGTGCCTGGAGTGTATCCGGGGGCAATCAGCCCCAGCATTTT	few	TRBJ1-5	TRBV30	NA
CASRGGAGANVLTF	TGTGCCAGCAGGGGCGGGGCTGGGGCCAACGTCCTGACTTTC	few	TRBJ2-6	TRBV7-9	NA
CASSSSGRRYNEQFF	TGTGCCAGCAGCTCCAGCGGGAGGCGATACAATGAGCAGTTCTTC	NA	TRBJ2-1	TRBV11-3	TRBD2
CASSLGYSYEQYF	TGTGCCAGCAGCTTGGGCTACTCCTACGAGCAGTACTTC	many	TRBJ2-7	TRBV5-4	NA
CASRTGTGVNEQYF	TGTGCCAGCAGGACCGGGACAGGGGTCAACGAGCAGTACTTC	few	TRBJ2-7	TRBV2	TRBD1
CASSQEIIRTSLFF	TGTGCCAGCAGCCAAGAAATAATCCGGACTAGCCTGTTCTTC	few	TRBJ2-1	TRBV14	TRBD2
CAWSYSGGNTIYF	TGTGCCTGGAGTTACAGTGGTGGAAACACCATATATTTT	NA	TRBJ1-3	TRBV30	NA
CASSLGRTGNQPQHF	TGTGCCAGCAGTTTGGGCCGCACGGGCAATCAGCCCCAGCATTTT	NA	TRBJ1-5	TRBV28	NA
CASSLAPTETGQPQHF	TGTGCCAGCAGCTTGGCCCCGACAGAGACTGGACAGCCCCAGCATTTT	NA	TRBJ1-5	TRBV5-4	NA
CASSLQPRLNTGELFF	TGTGCCAGCAGCCTTCAGCCGAGGTTGAACACCGGGGAGCTGTTTTTT	NA	TRBJ2-2	TRBV14	NA
CASSPGLGESNQPQHF	TGTGCCAGCAGCCCGGGACTGGGGGAGAGCAATCAGCCCCAGCATTTT	NA	TRBJ1-5	TRBV7-9	NA
CAISESPSGPQETQYF	TGTGCCATCAGTGAGTCGCCTAGCGGCCCCCAAGAGACCCAGTACTTC	NA	TRBJ2-5	TRBV10-3	TRBD2
CASSPDRSNYGYTF	TGTGCCAGCTCACCTGACAGGTCCAACTATGGCTACACCTTC	NA	TRBJ1-2	TRBV18	NA